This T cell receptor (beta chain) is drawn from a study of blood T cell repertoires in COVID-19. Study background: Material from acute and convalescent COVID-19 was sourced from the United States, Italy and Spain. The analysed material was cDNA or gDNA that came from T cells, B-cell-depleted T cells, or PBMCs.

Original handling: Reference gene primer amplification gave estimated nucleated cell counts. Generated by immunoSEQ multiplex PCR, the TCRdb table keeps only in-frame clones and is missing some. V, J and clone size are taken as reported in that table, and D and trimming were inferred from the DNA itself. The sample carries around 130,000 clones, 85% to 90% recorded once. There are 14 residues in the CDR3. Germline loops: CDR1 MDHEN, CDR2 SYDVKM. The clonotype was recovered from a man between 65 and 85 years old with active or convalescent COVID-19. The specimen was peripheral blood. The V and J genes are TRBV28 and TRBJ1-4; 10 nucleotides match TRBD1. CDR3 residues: CAITAGTGVEKLFF. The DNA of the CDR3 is TGTGCAATCACGGCGGGGACAGGGGTCGAAAAACTGTTTTTT.